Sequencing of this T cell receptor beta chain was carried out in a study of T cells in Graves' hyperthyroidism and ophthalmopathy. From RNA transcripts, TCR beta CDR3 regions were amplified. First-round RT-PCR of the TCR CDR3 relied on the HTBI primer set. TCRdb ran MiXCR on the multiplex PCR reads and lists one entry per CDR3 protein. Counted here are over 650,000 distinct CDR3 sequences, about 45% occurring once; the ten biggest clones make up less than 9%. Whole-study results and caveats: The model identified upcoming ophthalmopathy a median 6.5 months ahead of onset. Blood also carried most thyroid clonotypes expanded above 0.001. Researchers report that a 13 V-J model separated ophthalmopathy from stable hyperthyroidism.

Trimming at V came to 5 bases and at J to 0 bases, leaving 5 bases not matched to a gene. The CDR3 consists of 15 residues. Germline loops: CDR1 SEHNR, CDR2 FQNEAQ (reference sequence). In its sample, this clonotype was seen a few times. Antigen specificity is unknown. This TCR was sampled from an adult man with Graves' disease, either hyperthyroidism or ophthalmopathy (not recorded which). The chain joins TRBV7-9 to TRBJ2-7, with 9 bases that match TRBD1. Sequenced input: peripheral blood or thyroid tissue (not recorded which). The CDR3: CASSQGTGPSYEQYF. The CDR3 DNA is TGTGCCAGCAGCCAAGGGACAGGGCCCTCCTACGAGCAGTACTTC.